The 4 T cell receptor beta chains reported below all come from one sample, sequenced in a study of CD8+ T cells in alopecia areata (dated by TCRdb to the late 2010s). What the time point label conveys for this sample: baseline before oral tofacitinib. The library was prepared using the immunoSEQ multiplex PCR assay. To provide template for TCR sequencing, every sample had RNA extracted and reverse transcribed into cDNA. Held by TCRdb, this immuneACCESS table contains in-frame sequences only and omits some clones. Under half of the omission traces to an unresolved V gene where checked; the cause of the rest is unknown. This sample comprises 150,000 or so clones, 58% of them detected only once. The ten largest clones capture around 6.6% of the sample. The sample was CD4+ T cells sorted from blood, taken at week 0. The receptors here all came from a human donor with alopecia areata.

The chain uses TRBV5-1 and TRBJ1-1; 7 nucleotides align to TRBD1. V was pared by 3 bases and J by 3 bases, with 8 bases of the junction left unmatched. This CDR3 is 15 amino acids long. Germline V gene data show CDR1 as SGHRS and CDR2 as YFSETQ. For the CDR3, the DNA is TGCGCCAGCAGCTCAGCCCACAGGGGTGACACTGAAGCTTTCTTT. It translates to CASSSAHRGDTEAFF. Filled out from reference TRBV5-1 and TRBJ1-1, the complete variable domain reads KAGVTQTPRYLIKTRGQQVTLSCSPISGHRSVSWYQQTPGQGLQFLFEYFSETQRNKGNFPGRFSGRQFSNSRSEMNVSTLELGDSALYLCASSSAHRGDTEAFFGQGTRLTVV.

This clone was picked up one time. CDR3 residues: CASRVTGLGYGYTF. Here the CDR3 DNA reads TGTGCCAGCAGGGTGACAGGGTTGGGCTATGGCTACACCTTC. The chain employs TRBV7-9 and TRBJ1-2; TRBD1 agrees at 7 bases. Germline loops: CDR1 SEHNR, CDR2 FQNEAQ (reference sequence). V shed 6 bases and J 4 bases; nucleotides not matched to a gene: 8. The CDR3 is 14 residues long. The whole variable domain, remainder taken from reference TRBV7-9 and TRBJ1-2, is DTGVSQNPRHKITKRGQNVTFRCDPISEHNRLYWYRQTLGQGPEFLTYFQNEAQLEKSRLLSDRFSAERPKGSFSTLEIQRTEQGDSAMYLCASRVTGLGYGYTFGSGTRLTVV.

This clone turned up a few times. The chain recombines TRBV28 with TRBJ2-5; D assignment may be TRBD1 or TRBD2 (6 bases each). V was cut by 1 base and J by 4 bases, with 13 bases left in between. The CDR3 is 15 residues long. In germline, CDR1 is MDHEN, CDR2 SYDVKM. The CDR3 sequence: CASSLYGGLAETQYF. In DNA, the CDR3 is TGTGCCAGCAGTTTATACGGGGGCTTGGCAGAGACCCAGTACTTC.

This chain links TRBV25-1 with TRBJ2-7; 10 bases align to TRBD1. V lost 3 bases and J lost 5; bases outside the gene matches: 4. Germline assignment: CDR1 MGHDK and CDR2 SYGVNS. CDR3 length equals 14 residues. Here the CDR3 DNA reads TGTGCCAGCAGTGAGTGGACAGGGGGGGACGAGCAGTACTTC. It is translated as CASSEWTGGDEQYF.